These 13 T cell receptor beta chains came from one sample sequenced in a study of blood T cell repertoires in COVID-19. The assay was immunoSEQ multiplex PCR, and TCRdb's table has in-frame clones only and misses some. This repertoire shows about 110,000 clones, over 75% found once; its top ten account for under 2.5%. The sample was peripheral blood. These TCRs come from a human donor in a cohort sampled during active COVID-19.

The chain has TRBV19 and TRBJ2-1; 9 nucleotides align to TRBD2. CDR1 and CDR2 (germline): LNHDA, SQIVND (reference sequence). The CDR3 is made up of 16 amino acids. The V gene end was trimmed by 5 bases and the J gene end by 7 bases; junction bases not matched to a gene: 12. CDR3 sequence reads: CASSALLAGRGNEQFF. CDR3 bases: TGTGCCAGTAGTGCCCTACTAGCGGGCCGAGGGAATGAGCAGTTCTTC.

This chain joins TRBV6-5 and TRBJ1-2, with 7 bases that match TRBD1. J lost 6 bases, V lost 6 bases, and 7 bases had no gene match. The CDR3 sequence is 13 residues long. The germline CDR1 and CDR2 sequences are MNHEY and SVGAGI. The CDR3 DNA reads TGTGCCAGCAGCGCTGACAGGGTAAATGGCTACACCTTC. Translating it yields CASSADRVNGYTF.

The chain carries TRBV18 and TRBJ1-2; 7 nucleotides agree with TRBD1. V shed 3 bases, J shed 8 bases, and the junction held 9 bases outside the gene matches. Germline V gives CDR1 KGHSH, CDR2 LQKENI. The CDR3 has 14 residues. CDR3 coding DNA: TGTGCCAGCTCACCCGGCCAGGGGGTAGGGGGCTACACCTTC. Protein: CASSPGQGVGGYTF.

The V and J genes are TRBV4-2 and TRBJ2-3; possibly TRBD1 for D (5 bases). The germline CDR1 and CDR2 sequences are LGHNA and YNFKEQ. This CDR3 comprises 12 residues. The V end was cut by 6 bases, the J end by 2 bases, with 6 bases between. CDR3 sequence: CASRGLTDTQYF. As DNA, the CDR3 is TGTGCCAGCAGGGGGCTCACAGATACGCAGTATTTT.

The chain uses TRBV29-1 and TRBJ1-5, with TRBD1 identical over 7 bases. CDR3 length: 14 amino acids. Trimming at V came to 4 bases and at J to 1 base, leaving 4 bases not matched to a gene. Looked up from germline, CDR1 is SQVTM and CDR2 is ANQGSEA. The CDR3 nucleotides are TGCAGCGTTGGGGGCAGGGGGAGCAATCAGCCCCAGCATTTT. Its protein product is CSVGGRGSNQPQHF.

In its sample, this clone was seen a few times. The chain is built from TRBV18 and TRBJ2-1, with D possibly TRBD1 on 5 matching bases. Germline loops: CDR1 KGHSH, CDR2 LQKENI. With 0 bases removed from V and 0 bases from J, the gap between germline ends came to 9 bases. The CDR3 has 16 amino acids. The CDR3, as DNA: TGTGCCAGCTCACCACCGGCCAGGGCCTCCTACAATGAGCAGTTCTTC. Translated, it gives CASSPPARASYNEQFF.

In this sample, this clone turned up a few times. The rearrangement joins TRBV25-1 to TRBJ2-2, with a possible D match to TRBD2 (7 bases). Trimming left V 1 base short and J 4 bases short, with 16 bases between. Germline lookup yields CDR1 MGHDK and CDR2 SYGVNS. This CDR3 spans 17 amino acids. The CDR3 nucleotides are TGTGCCAGCAGTGAATGGGGAGGGGGACGGGGCACCGGGGAGCTGTTTTTT. It translates to CASSEWGGGRGTGELFF.

The table lists this clone with a count of one. This chain links TRBV5-1 with TRBJ1-2; TRBD1 is a possible D gene (6 bases). The germline V gene encodes CDR1 SGHRS and CDR2 YFSETQ. V gave up 0 bases and J gave up 4 bases, with 16 bases separating them. The CDR3 spans 16 residues. CDR3 DNA: TGCGCCAGCAGCTTGGCCGTGGGGGGGCTCGGCTATGGCTACACCTTC. This gives the protein CASSLAVGGLGYGYTF.

The chain employs TRBV14 and TRBJ1-1; D ambiguous. Germline V gives CDR1 SGHDN, CDR2 FVKESK. This CDR3 has 15 residues. Trimming stripped 4 bases from V and 6 bases from J, with 18 bases between. CDR3 nucleotide sequence: TGTGCCAGCAGCCTCCACCTCGGCGGGATCGCTGAAGCTTTCTTT. Translation gives CASSLHLGGIAEAFF.

J is TRBJ2-3 and V is TRBV3-1 (or the pseudogene TRBV3-2); possibly TRBD2 for D (5 bases). The CDR3 is made up of 16 amino acids. Trimming removed 2 bases from V and 0 bases from J, with 12 bases in between. The germline CDR1 and CDR2 sequences are LGHDT and YNNKEL (reference sequence). Here the CDR3 DNA reads TGTGCCAGCAGCCAAAATGGACTGGAAAGCACAGATACGCAGTATTTT. It translates to CASSQNGLESTDTQYF.

The CDR3 nucleotides read TGTGCCAGCAGCGGAAGGACAGCCGCTAATTCACCCCTCCACTTT. It is translated as CASSGRTAANSPLHF. This chain links TRBV7-8 with TRBJ1-6, with D possibly being TRBD1 (6 bases). The CDR3 contains 15 residues. V shed 5 bases and J shed 6 bases, with 14 bases lying between them. The germline gives CDR1 SGHVS, CDR2 FQNEAQ.

Many counts were recorded for this clone. CDR3 residues: CASSYDEGSGANVLTF. CDR3 in DNA: TGTGCCAGCAGTTACGACGAGGGTTCTGGGGCCAACGTCCTGACTTTC. This chain joins TRBV6-2 or TRBV6-3 and TRBJ2-6, with D possibly matching TRBD2 (5 bases). This CDR3 has 16 residues. The germline V gene encodes CDR1 MNHEY and CDR2 SVGEGT. The V end lost 2 bases, the J end lost 1 base, and 9 bases lay between the germline ends.

This chain connects TRBV6-1 to TRBJ2-7; 8 bases match TRBD2. Per germline, CDR1 MNHNS and CDR2 SASEGT. With V trimmed by 2 bases and J by 0 bases, 0 bases remained unmatched. The CDR3 is made up of 14 amino acids. The CDR3 DNA reads TGTGCCAGCAGTGAAACTAGCGGCTCCTACGAGCAGTACTTC. It is translated as CASSETSGSYEQYF.